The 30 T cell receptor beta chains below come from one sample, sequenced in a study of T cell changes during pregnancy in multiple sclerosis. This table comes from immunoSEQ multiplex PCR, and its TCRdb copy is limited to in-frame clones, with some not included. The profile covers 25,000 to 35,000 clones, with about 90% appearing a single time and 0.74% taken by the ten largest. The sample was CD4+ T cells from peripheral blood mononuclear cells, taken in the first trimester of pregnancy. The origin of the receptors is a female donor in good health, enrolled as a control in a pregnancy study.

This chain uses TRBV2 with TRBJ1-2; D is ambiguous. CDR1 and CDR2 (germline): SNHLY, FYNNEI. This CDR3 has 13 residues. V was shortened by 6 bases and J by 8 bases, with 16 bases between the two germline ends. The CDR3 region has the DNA TGTGCCAGCAGGGCAGGCCCTGGTCGGGGCTACACCTTC. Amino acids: CASRAGPGRGYTF.

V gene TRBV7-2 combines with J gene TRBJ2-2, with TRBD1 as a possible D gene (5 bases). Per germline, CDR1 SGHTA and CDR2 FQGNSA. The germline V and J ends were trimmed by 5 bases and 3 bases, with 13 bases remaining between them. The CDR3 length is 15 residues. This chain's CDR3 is CASSPFREDTGELFF. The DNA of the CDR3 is TGTGCCAGCAGCCCTTTCAGGGAAGACACCGGGGAGCTGTTTTTT.

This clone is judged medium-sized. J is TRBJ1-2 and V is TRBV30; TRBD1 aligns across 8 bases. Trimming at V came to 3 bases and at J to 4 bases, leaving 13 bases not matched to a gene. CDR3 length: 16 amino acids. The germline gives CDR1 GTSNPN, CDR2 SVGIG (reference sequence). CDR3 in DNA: TGTGCCTGGAGCCCCATGACAGGGGCAGTAGGCTATGGCTACACCTTC. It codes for CAWSPMTGAVGYGYTF.

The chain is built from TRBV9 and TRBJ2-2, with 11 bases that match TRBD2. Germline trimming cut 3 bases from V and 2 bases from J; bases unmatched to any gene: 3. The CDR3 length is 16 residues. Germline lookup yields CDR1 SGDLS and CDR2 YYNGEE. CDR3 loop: CASSALAGGNTGELFF. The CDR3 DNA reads TGTGCCAGCAGCGCCCTAGCGGGGGGAAACACCGGGGAGCTGTTTTTT. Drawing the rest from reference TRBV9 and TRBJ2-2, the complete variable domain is DSGVTQTPKHLITATGQRVTLRCSPRSGDLSVYWYQQSLDQGLQFLIQYYNGEERAKGNILERFSAQQFPDLHSELNLSSLELGDSALYFCASSALAGGNTGELFFGEGSRLTVL.

The CDR3 nucleotides are TGTGCCAGCAGTGATCTCAGGGTGGATGAAAAACTGTTTTTT. This sequence encodes CASSDLRVDEKLFF. The chain recombines TRBV6-1 with TRBJ1-4; possible D gene TRBD1, 5 bases. Per the germline V gene, CDR1 is MNHNS and CDR2 is SASEGT. The germline V and J ends were trimmed by 3 bases and 6 bases, with 11 bases remaining between them. This CDR3 contains 14 residues.

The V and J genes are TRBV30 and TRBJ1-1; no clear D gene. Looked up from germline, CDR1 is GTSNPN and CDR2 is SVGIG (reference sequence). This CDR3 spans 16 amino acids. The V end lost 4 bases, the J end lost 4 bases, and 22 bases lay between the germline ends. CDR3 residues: CAWIWEVRLRSTEAFF. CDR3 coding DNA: TGTGCCTGGATCTGGGAGGTCAGGCTTCGGAGCACTGAAGCTTTCTTT.

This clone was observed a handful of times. CDR3 DNA: TGTGCCAGCAGCGTTGGAGGGTCCAATTCACCCCTCCACTTT. Protein product: CASSVGGSNSPLHF. This chain connects TRBV9 to TRBJ1-6, with D uncertain. The CDR3 extends over 14 amino acids. CDR1 and CDR2 from the germline V gene are SGDLS and YYNGEE. Trimming pared 2 bases from V and 7 bases from J, leaving 10 bases between.

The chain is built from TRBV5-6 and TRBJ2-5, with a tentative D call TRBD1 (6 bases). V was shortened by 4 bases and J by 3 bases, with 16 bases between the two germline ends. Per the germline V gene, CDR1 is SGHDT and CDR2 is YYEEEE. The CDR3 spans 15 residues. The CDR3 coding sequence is TGTGCCAGCAGCACGCGGACGGGACAAGAAGAGACCCAGTACTTC. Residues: CASSTRTGQEETQYF. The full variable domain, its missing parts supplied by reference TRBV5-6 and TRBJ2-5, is DAGVTQSPTHLIKTRGQQVTLRCSPKSGHDTVSWYQQALGQGPQFIFQYYEEEERQRGNFPDRFSGHQFPNYSSELNVNALLLGDSALYLCASSTRTGQEETQYFGPGTRLLVL.

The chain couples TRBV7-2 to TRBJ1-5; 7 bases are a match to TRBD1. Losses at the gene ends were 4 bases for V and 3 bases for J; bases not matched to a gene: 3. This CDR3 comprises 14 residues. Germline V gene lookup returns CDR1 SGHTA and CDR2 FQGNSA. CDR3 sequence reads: CASSSGQANQPQHF. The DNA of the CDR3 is TGTGCCAGCAGCTCCGGACAGGCCAATCAGCCCCAGCATTTT.

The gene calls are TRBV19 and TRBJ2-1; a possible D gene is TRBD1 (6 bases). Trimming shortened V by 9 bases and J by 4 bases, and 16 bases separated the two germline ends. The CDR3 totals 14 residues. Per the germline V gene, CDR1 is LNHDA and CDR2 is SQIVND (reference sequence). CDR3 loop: CASSLGALYNEQFF. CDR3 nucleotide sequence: TGTGCCAGCTCTTTGGGGGCGCTTTACAATGAGCAGTTCTTC.

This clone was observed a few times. The CDR3: CASSLAANTQYF. The CDR3 region has the DNA TGTGCCAGCAGCTTAGCCGCGAATACGCAGTATTTT. The chain employs TRBV7-2 and TRBJ2-3; no clear D gene. The CDR3 runs to 12 residues. CDR1 is SGHTA, CDR2 FQGNSA, per germline. V lost 0 bases, J lost 7 bases, and 5 bases lay in between.

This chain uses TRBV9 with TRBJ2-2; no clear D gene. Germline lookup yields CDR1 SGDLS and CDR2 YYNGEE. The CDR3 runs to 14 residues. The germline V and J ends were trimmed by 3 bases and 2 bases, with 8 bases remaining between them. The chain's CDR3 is CASSGRQNTGELFF. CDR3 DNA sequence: TGTGCCAGCAGCGGTCGACAAAACACCGGGGAGCTGTTTTTT.

The CDR3 DNA is TGTGCCAGTAGTATAGTTCGTGCGAACGCGAACACCGGGGAGCTGTTTTTT. Translating gives CASSIVRANANTGELFF. The rearrangement links TRBV19 to TRBJ2-2; unclear D gene. Germline CDR1 LNHDA, CDR2 SQIVND (reference sequence). The CDR3 spans 17 residues. Trimming left V 1 base short and J 0 bases short, with 12 bases between.

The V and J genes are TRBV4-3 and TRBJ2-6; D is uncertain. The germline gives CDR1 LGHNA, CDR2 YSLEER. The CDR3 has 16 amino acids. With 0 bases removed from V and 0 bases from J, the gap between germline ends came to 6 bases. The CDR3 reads CASSQEPVSGANVLTF. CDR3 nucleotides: TGCGCCAGCAGCCAAGAGCCGGTCTCTGGGGCCAACGTCCTGACTTTC.

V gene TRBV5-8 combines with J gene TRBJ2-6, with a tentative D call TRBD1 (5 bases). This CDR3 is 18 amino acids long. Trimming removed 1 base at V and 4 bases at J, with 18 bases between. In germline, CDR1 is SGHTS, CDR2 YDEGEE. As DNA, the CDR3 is TGTGCCAGCAGCTTGCAAACAGGATACGGGCCCGGGGCCAACGTCCTGACTTTC. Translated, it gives CASSLQTGYGPGANVLTF.

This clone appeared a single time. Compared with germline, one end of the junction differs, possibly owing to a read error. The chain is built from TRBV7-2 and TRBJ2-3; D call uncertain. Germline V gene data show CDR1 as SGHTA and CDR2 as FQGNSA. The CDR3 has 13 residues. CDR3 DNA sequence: TGTGCCAGCAGCTTATCTGTTTCAGATATGCAGTATTTT. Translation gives CASSLSVSDMQYF.

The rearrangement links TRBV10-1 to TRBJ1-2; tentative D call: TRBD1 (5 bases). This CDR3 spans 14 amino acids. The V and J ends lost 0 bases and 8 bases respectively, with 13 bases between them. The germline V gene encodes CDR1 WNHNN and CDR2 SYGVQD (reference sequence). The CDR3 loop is CASSESPGRMGYTF. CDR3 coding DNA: TGCGCCAGCAGTGAGTCCCCAGGGCGGATGGGCTACACCTTC.

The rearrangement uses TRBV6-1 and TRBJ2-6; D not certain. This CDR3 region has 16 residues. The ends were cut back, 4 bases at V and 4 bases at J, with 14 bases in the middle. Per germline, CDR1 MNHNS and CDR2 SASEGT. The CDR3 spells CASSGKQTSGANVLTF. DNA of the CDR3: TGTGCCAGCAGTGGTAAACAGACCTCCGGGGCCAACGTCCTGACTTTC.

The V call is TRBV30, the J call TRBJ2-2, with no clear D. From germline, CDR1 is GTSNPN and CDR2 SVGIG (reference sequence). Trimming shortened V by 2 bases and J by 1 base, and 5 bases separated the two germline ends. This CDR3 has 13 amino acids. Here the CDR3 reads CAWSPGNTGELFF. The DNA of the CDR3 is TGTGCCTGGAGTCCAGGGAACACCGGGGAGCTGTTTTTT.

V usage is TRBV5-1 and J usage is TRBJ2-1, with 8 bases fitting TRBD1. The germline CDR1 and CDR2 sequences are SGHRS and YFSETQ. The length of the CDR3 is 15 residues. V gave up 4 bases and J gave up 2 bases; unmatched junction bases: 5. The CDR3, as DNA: TGCGCCAGCAGCCTAGGACAGGGCACCTACAATGAGCAGTTCTTC. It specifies CASSLGQGTYNEQFF.

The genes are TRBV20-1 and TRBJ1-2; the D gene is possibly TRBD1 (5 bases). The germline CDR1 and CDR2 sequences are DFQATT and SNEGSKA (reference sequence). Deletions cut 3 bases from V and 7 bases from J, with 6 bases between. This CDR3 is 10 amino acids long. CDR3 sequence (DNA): TGCAGTGCTAGTCAGGGTGGCTACACCTTC. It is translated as CSASQGGYTF.

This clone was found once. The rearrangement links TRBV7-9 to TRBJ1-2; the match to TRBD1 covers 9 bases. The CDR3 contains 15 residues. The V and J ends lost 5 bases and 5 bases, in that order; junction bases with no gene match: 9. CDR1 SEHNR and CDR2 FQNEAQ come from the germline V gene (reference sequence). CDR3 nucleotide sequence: TGTGCCAGCAGCGGAAGGGACAGGGACCTATATGGCTACACCTTC. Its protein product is CASSGRDRDLYGYTF.

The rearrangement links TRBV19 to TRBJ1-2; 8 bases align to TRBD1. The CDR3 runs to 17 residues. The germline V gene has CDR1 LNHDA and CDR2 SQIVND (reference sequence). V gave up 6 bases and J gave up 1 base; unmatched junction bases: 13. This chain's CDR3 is CASSDLRLDRGNYGYTF. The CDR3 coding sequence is TGTGCCAGTAGCGACCTTCGACTCGACAGGGGTAACTATGGCTACACCTTC.

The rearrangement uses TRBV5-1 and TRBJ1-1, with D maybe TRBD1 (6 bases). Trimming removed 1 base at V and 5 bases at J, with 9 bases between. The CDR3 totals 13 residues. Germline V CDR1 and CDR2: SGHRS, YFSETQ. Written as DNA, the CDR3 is TGCGCCAGCAGCTTGTCAGGGGAGACTGAAGCTTTCTTT. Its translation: CASSLSGETEAFF.

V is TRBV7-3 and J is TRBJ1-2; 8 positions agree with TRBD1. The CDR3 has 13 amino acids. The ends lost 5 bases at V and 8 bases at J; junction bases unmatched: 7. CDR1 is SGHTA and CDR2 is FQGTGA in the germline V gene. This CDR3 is CASSMDREGGYTF. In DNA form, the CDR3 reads TGTGCCAGCAGCATGGACAGGGAAGGAGGCTACACCTTC.

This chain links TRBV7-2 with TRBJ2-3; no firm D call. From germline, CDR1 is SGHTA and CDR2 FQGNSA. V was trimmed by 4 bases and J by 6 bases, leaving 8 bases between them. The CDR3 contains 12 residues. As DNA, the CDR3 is TGTGCCAGCAGCTCCTTATCGGATACGCAGTATTTT. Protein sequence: CASSSLSDTQYF. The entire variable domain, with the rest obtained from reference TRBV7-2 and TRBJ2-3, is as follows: GAGVSQSPSNKVTEKGKDVELRCDPISGHTALYWYRQSLGQGLEFLIYFQGNSAPDKSGLPSDRFSAERTGGSVSTLTIQRTQQEDSAVYLCASSSLSDTQYFGPGTRLTVL.

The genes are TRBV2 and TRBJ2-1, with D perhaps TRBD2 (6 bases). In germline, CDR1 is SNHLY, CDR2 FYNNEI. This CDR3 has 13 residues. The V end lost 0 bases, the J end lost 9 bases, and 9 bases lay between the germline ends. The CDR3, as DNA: TGTGCCAGCAGTGAAGCATGGGGGGTTGAGCAGTTCTTC. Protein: CASSEAWGVEQFF.

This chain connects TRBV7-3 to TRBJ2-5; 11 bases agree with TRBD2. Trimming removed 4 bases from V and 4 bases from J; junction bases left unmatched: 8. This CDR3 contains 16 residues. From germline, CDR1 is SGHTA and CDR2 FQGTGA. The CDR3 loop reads CASSSRLAGIPETQYF. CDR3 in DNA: TGTGCCAGCAGCTCCAGACTAGCGGGGATTCCAGAGACCCAGTACTTC.

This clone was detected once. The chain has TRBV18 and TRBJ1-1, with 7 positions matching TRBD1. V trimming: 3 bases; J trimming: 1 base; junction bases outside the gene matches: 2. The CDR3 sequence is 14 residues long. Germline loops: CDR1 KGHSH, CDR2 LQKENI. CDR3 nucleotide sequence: TGTGCCAGCTCACCCCGGGACAGGAACACTGAAGCTTTCTTT. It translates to CASSPRDRNTEAFF.

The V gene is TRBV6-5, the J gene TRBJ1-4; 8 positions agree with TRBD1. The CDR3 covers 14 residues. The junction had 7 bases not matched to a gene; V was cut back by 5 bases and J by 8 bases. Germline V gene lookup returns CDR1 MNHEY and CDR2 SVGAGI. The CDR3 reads CASSQDRVAEKLFF. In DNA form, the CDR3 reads TGTGCCAGCAGTCAGGACAGGGTGGCCGAAAAACTGTTTTTT.